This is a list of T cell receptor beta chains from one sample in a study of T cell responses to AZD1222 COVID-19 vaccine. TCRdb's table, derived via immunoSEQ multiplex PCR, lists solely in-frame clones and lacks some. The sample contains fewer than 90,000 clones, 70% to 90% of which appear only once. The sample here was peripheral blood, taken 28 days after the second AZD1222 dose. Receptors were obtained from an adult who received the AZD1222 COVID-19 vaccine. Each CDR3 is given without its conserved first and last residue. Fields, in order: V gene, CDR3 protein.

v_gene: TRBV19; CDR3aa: ASSIEGGFGNQPQH
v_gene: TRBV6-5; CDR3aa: ASSWGQANYGYT
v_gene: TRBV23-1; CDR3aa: ASSQSPREVGETQY
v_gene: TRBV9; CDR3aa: ASSPRWGLAGGTLKDTQY
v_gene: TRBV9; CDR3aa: ASSVSGSLGYEQY
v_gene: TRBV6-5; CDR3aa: ASSPGGPNTGELF
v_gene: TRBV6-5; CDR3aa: ASIVDRGYEQY
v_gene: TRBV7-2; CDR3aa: ASSQSLGTLNQPQH
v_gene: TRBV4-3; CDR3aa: ASSQELNSYEQY
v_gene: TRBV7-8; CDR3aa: ASSFRLAPGETEAF
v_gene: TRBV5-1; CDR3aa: ASSLETSENYEQY